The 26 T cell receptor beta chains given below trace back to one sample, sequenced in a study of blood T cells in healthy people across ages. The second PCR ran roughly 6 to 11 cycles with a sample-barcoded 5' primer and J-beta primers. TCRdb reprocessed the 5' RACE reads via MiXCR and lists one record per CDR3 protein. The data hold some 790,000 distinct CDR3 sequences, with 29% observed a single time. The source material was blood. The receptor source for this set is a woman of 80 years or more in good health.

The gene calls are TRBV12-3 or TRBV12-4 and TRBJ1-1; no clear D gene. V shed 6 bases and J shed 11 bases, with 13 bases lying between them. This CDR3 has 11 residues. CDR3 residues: CASSQQFRAFF. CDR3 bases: TGTGCCAGCAGCCAACAGTTCCGGGCTTTCTTT.

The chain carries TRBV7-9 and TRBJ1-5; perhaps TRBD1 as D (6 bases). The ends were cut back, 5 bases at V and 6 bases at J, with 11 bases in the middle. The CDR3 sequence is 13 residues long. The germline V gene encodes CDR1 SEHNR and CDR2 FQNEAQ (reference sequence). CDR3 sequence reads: CASSEQGLQPQHF. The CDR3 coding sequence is TGTGCCAGCAGCGAACAGGGTCTTCAGCCCCAGCATTTT.

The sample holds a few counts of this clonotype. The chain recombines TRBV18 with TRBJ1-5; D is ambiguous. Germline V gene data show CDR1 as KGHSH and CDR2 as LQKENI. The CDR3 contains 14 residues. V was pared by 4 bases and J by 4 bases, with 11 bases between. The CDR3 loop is CASSQRSLNQPQHF. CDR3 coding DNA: TGTGCCAGCTCACAAAGGAGTTTAAATCAGCCCCAGCATTTT.

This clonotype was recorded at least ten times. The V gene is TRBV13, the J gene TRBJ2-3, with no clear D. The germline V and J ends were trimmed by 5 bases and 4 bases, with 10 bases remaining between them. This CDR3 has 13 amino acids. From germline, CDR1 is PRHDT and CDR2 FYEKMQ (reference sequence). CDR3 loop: CASSSYVADTQYF. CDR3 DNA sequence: TGTGCCAGCAGCAGCTACGTAGCAGATACGCAGTATTTT.

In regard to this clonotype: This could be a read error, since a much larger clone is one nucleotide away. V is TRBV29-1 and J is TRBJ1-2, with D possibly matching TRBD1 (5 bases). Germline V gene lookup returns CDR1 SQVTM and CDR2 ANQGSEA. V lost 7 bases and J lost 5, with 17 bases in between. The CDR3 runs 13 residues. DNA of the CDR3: TGCAGCGCTGGCAAAGGGGTGTCATATGGCTACACCTTC. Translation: CSAGKGVSYGYTF.

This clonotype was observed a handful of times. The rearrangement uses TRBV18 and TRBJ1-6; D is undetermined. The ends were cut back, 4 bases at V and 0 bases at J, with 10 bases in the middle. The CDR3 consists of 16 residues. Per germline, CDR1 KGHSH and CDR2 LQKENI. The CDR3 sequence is CASSLIASSYNSPLHF. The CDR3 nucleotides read TGTGCCAGCTCACTAATAGCCAGCTCCTATAATTCACCCCTCCACTTT.

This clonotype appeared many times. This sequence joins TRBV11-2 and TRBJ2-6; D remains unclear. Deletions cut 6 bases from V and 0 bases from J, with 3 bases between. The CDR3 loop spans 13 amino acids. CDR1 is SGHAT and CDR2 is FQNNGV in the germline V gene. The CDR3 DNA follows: TGTGCCAGCAGACCCTCTGGGGCCAACGTCCTGACTTTC. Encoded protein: CASRPSGANVLTF. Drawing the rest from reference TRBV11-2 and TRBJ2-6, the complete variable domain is EAGVAQSPRYKIIEKRQSVAFWCNPISGHATLYWYQQILGQGPKLLIQFQNNGVVDDSQLPKDRFSAERLKGVDSTLKIQPAKLEDSAVYLCASRPSGANVLTFGAGSRLTVL.

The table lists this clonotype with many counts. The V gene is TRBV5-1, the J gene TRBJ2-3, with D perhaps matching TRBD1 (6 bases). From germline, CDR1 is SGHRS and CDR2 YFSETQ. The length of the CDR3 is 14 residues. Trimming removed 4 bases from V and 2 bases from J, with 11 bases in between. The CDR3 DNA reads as TGCGCCAGCAGCGCGACAGGACTCACAGATACGCAGTATTTT. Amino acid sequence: CASSATGLTDTQYF.

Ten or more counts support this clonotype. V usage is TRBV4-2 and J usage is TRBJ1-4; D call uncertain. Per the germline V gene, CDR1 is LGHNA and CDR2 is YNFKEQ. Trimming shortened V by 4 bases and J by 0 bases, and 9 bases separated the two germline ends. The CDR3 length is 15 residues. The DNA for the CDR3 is TGTGCCAGCAGCCGAAATAGTGCAACTAATGAAAAACTGTTTTTT. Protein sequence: CASSRNSATNEKLFF.

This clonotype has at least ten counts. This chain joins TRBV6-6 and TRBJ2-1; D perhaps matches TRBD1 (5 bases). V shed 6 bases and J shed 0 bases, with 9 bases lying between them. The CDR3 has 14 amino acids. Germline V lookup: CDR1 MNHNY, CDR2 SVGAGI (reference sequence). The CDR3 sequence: CASRQASSYNEQFF. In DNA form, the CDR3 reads TGTGCCAGCAGACAGGCTAGCTCCTACAATGAGCAGTTCTTC.

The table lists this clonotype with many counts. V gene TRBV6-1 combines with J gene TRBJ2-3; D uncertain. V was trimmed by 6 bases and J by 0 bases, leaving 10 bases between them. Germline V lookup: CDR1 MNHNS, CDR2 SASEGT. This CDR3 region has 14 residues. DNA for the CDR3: TGTGCCAGCAGCCCTATCACTAGCACAGATACGCAGTATTTT. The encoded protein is CASSPITSTDTQYF.

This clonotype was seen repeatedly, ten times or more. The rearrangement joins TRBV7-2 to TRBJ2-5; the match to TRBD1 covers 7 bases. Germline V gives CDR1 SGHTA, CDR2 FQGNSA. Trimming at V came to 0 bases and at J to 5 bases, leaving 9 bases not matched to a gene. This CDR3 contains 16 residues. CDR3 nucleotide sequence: TGTGCCAGCAGCTTAGCGGGAAACACCAGGGGGGAGACCCAGTACTTC. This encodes CASSLAGNTRGETQYF.

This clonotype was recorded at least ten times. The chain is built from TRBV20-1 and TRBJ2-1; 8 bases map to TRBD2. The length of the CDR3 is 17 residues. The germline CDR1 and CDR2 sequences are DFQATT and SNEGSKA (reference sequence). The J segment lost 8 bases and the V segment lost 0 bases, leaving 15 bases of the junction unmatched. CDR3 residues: CSARDLEGLAGRDEQFF. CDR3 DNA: TGCAGTGCTAGAGATTTGGAAGGACTAGCAGGTCGTGATGAGCAGTTCTTC.

CDR3 in DNA: TGCGCCAGCAGCCAAGGCGGCGAGAGGGGCCGCCTCAATCAGCCCCAGCATTTT. This sequence encodes CASSQGGERGRLNQPQHF. This chain uses TRBV4-1 with TRBJ1-5, with a tentative D call TRBD1 (5 bases). Deletions cut 1 base from V and 3 bases from J, with 19 bases between. The CDR3 covers 18 residues. Germline V gives CDR1 MGHRA, CDR2 YSYEKL.

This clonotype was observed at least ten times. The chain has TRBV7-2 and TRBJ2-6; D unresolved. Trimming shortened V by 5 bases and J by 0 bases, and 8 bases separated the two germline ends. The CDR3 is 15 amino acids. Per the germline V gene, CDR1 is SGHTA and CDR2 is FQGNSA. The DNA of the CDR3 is TGTGCCAGCAGCCGCGTTCTCTCTGGGGCCAACGTCCTGACTTTC. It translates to CASSRVLSGANVLTF.

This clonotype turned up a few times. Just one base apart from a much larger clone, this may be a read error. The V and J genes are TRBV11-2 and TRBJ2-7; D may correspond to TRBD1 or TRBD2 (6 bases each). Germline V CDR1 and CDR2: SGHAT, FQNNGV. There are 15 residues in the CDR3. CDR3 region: CASSLERGVVYERYF. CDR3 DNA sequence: TGTGCCAGCAGCTTAGAGAGGGGGGTAGTGTACGAGCGGTACTTC.

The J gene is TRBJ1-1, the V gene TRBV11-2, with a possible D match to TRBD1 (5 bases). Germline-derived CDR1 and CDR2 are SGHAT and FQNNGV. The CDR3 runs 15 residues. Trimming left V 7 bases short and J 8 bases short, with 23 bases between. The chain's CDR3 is CASTRYLGQGMEAFF. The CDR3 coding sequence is TGTGCCAGCACCCGCTACTTGGGGCAGGGTATGGAAGCTTTCTTT.

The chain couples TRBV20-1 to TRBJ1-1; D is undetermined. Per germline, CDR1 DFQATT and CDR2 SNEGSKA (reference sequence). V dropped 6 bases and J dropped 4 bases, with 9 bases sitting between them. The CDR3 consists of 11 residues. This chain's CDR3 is CSAHMATEAFF. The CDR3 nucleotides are TGCAGTGCACATATGGCCACTGAAGCTTTCTTT.

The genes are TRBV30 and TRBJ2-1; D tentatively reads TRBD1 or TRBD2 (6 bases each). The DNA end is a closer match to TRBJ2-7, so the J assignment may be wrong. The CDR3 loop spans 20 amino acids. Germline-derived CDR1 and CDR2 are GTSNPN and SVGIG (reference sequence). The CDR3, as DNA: TGTGCCTGGAGTAACTTAGGGGGTAGTGGGGGGATGAGCTCCTACAATGAGCAGTACTTC. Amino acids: CAWSNLGGSGGMSSYNEQYF.

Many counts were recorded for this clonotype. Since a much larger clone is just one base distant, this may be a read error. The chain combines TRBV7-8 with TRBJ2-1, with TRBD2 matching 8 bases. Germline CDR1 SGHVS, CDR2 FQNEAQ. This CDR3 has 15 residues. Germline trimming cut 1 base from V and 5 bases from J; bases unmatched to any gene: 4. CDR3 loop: CASSLDGGANNEQFF. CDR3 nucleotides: TGTGCCAGCAGCTTAGACGGGGGGGCCAACAATGAGCAGTTCTTC.

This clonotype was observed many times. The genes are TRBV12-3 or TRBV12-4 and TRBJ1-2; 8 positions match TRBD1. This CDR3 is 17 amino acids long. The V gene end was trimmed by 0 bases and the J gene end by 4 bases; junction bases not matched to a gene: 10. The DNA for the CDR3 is TGTGCCAGCAGTTTAGCCCGCGGGGGACAGGTCTCCTATGGCTACACCTTC. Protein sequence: CASSLARGGQVSYGYTF.

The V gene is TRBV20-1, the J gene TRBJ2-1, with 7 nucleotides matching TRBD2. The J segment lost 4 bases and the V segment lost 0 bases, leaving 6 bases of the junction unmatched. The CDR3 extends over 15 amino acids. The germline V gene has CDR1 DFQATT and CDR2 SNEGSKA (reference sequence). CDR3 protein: CSAREGRGSYNEQFF. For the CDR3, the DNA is TGCAGTGCTAGAGAGGGGCGGGGGAGTTACAATGAGCAGTTCTTC.

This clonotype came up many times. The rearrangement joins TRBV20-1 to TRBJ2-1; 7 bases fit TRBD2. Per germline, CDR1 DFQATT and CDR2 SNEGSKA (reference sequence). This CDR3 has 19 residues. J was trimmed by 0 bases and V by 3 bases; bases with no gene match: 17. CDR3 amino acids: CSARTLGGTNIGSYNEQFF. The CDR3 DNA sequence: TGCAGTGCTAGGACTCTTGGCGGGACTAACATCGGCTCCTACAATGAGCAGTTCTTC.

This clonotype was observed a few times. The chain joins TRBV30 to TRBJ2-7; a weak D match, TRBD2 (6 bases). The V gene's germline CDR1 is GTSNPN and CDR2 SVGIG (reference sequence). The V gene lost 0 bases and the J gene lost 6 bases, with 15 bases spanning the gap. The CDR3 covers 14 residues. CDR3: CAWSVRGLSFEQYF. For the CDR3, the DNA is TGTGCCTGGAGTGTTCGGGGGTTGAGCTTCGAGCAGTACTTC.

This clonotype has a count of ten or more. The CDR3: CASSSGGGGQSYNEQFF. The CDR3 DNA is TGTGCCAGCAGTTCCGGGGGCGGGGGGCAGTCCTACAATGAGCAGTTCTTC. The J gene is TRBJ2-1, the V gene TRBV6-2 or TRBV6-3; TRBD2 matches 8 bases. The CDR3 runs 17 residues. V lost 4 bases to trimming and J lost 1 base; unmatched junction nucleotides: 9. Germline assignment: CDR1 MNHEY and CDR2 SVGEGT.

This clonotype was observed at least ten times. The chain's CDR3 is CSVWGRTNTEAFF. For the CDR3, the DNA is TGCAGCGTATGGGGGCGAACGAACACTGAAGCTTTCTTT. J is TRBJ1-1 and V is TRBV29-1; maybe TRBD1 (6 bases). The CDR3 loop spans 13 amino acids. Germline CDR1 and CDR2: SQVTM and ANQGSEA. Trimming took off 6 bases at V and 1 base at J, with 12 bases between the two ends. The variable domain in full, completed from reference TRBV29-1 and TRBJ1-1, reads SAVISQKPSRDICQRGTSLTIQCQVDSQVTMMFWYRQQPGQSLTLIATANQGSEATYESGFVIDKFPISRPNLTFSTLTVSNMSPEDSSIYLCSVWGRTNTEAFFGQGTRLTVV.